The sequence of this T cell receptor (beta chain) was determined in a study of cytomegalovirus exposure and HLA in healthy donors. Study context: About 79 million unique TCRs from HLA-typed donors were held in an early data release.

It was with 60 Vbeta and 13 Jbeta primers that the PCR ran. Generated by immunoSEQ multiplex PCR, the TCRdb table keeps only in-frame clones and is missing some. The repertoire holds more than 95,000 clones, 80% seen once, with 6% to 8% in the top ten. To note about this clone: The antigen is not known.

Study-wide results and caveats: Trimming of TCR beta V- and J-genes showed a link, identified in a later analysis, to a missense DCLRE1C variant. Three CMV-associated chains were confirmed in vitro to be specific for CMV antigens. Per a later analysis, HLA-associated TCR beta chains showed more clonal expansion than other, equally common TCR beta chains.

V was clipped by 3 bases and J by 6 bases; unmatched bases: 4. CDR1 is SGHNT and CDR2 is YYREEE in the germline V gene (reference sequence). The CDR3 spans 15 residues. The material sequenced was PBMCs. The J gene is TRBJ2-3, the V gene TRBV5-4; 13 nucleotides line up with TRBD2. The sequence derives from a man aged 25-45 years in good health and CMV-seropositive. CDR3 nucleotide sequence: TGTGCCAGCAGCTGGACTAGCGGGGGCATGGATACGCAGTATTTT. Encoded protein: CASSWTSGGMDTQYF.